Listed here are 10 T cell receptor beta chains from one sample, sequenced in a study of graft-versus-host responses after intestinal transplantation. TCRdb keeps only in-frame clones here, not all; method: immunoSEQ multiplex PCR. The sample contains tens of thousands of clones, approximately 95% of which appear only once. No antigen is known for these receptors. Material: unstimulated CD4+ T cells sorted from spleen or lymph node cells, obtained before transplant. The receptors here all came from a human donor who was the organ donor for an intestinal transplant.

The count of this clone is one. The V and J genes are TRBV5-4 and TRBJ2-2; TRBD2 might be the D (6 bases). Germline CDR1 is SGHNT and CDR2 is YYREEE (reference sequence). The ends were cut back, 4 bases at V and 9 bases at J, with 13 bases in the middle. CDR3 size: 13 residues. Written as DNA, the CDR3 is TGTGCCAGCAGCCAAGGACGGGAGCGGGAGCTGTTTTTT. Amino acid sequence: CASSQGRERELFF.

CDR3 DNA: TGTGCCAGCAGCTTGGTGAGAGGGGTAGGGGTACCCTACGAGCAGTACTTC. Translated: CASSLVRGVGVPYEQYF. The V gene is TRBV5-4, the J gene TRBJ2-7; D assignment may be TRBD1 or TRBD2 (5 bases each). The CDR3 extends over 17 amino acids. The germline CDR1 and CDR2 sequences are SGHNT and YYREEE (reference sequence). V was cut by 0 bases and J by 2 bases, with 18 bases left in between.

The chain combines TRBV2 with TRBJ1-5; no reliable D call. Germline V gene data show CDR1 as SNHLY and CDR2 as FYNNEI. Trimming removed 4 bases at V and 0 bases at J, with 4 bases between. This CDR3 comprises 13 residues. Here the CDR3 DNA reads TGTGCCAGCAGTGGCAATAGCAATCAGCCCCAGCATTTT. It codes for CASSGNSNQPQHF. Filled out from reference TRBV2 and TRBJ1-5, the complete variable domain reads EPEVTQTPSHQVTQMGQEVILRCVPISNHLYFYWYRQILGQKVEFLVSFYNNEISEKSEIFDDQFSVERPDGSNFTLKIRSTKLEDSAMYFCASSGNSNQPQHFGDGTRLSIL.

The CDR3, as DNA: TGTGCCAGCAGAACGGGGACAGGGGGCAATTCACCCCTCCACTTT. This translates into CASRTGTGGNSPLHF. The rearrangement joins TRBV6-5 to TRBJ1-6; 12 nucleotides line up with TRBD1. Germline assignment: CDR1 MNHEY and CDR2 SVGAGI. Trimming removed 6 bases from V and 7 bases from J; junction bases left unmatched: 4. CDR3 length: 15 amino acids.

The genes are TRBV30 and TRBJ1-1, with no clear D. From germline, CDR1 is GTSNPN and CDR2 SVGIG (reference sequence). The V gene lost 2 bases and the J gene lost 1 base, with 5 bases spanning the gap. The CDR3 sequence is 12 residues long. CDR3: CAWSPWNTEAFF. In DNA form, the CDR3 reads TGTGCCTGGAGTCCCTGGAACACTGAAGCTTTCTTT.

This clone was counted only a few times. V usage is TRBV7-9 and J usage is TRBJ1-3, with D hard to call. V was pared by 5 bases and J by 4 bases, with 12 bases between. Germline-derived CDR1 and CDR2 are SEHNR and FQNEAQ (reference sequence). This CDR3 spans 14 amino acids. Written as DNA, the CDR3 is TGTGCCAGCAGCCCTAGGGTTGGAGGAAACACCATATATTTT. Translating gives CASSPRVGGNTIYF.

The chain combines TRBV30 with TRBJ2-7; TRBD1 matches at 7 bases. Germline assignment: CDR1 GTSNPN and CDR2 SVGIG (reference sequence). V lost 3 bases, J lost 1 base, and 3 bases stayed unmatched. This CDR3 has 13 amino acids. CDR3 sequence: CAWRPGGSYEQYF. The DNA of the CDR3 is TGTGCCTGGAGACCAGGGGGTTCCTACGAGCAGTACTTC.

This clone was counted a single time. V usage is TRBV21-1 and J usage is TRBJ2-1; the table calls TRBD2, which could not be checked here. TRBV21-1 is a pseudogene segment. The CDR3 is 17 residues long. The CDR3 reads CASSSKFRGGRWDEQFF. The CDR3 DNA reads TGTGCCAGCAGCAGCAAGTTCCGGGGGGGTAGGTGGGATGAGCAGTTCTTC.

This chain connects TRBV19 to TRBJ1-5; D might be TRBD1 (5 bases). V lost 8 bases and J lost 3, with 17 bases in between. Germline values: CDR1 LNHDA, CDR2 SQIVND (reference sequence). The CDR3 runs to 15 residues. CDR3 in amino acids: CASGKGLGINQPQHF. The CDR3 DNA is TGTGCCAGTGGTAAGGGGTTAGGGATCAATCAGCCCCAGCATTTT.

Turning to this clone: This specimen includes other DNA sequences encoding the same CDR3. The CDR3 here is CASSRLASTDTQYF. The DNA for the CDR3 is TGTGCCAGTAGTAGACTAGCGAGCACAGATACGCAGTATTTT. The chain couples TRBV19 to TRBJ2-3, with 8 positions matching TRBD2. With 4 bases clipped from V and 0 bases from J, the junction kept 0 bases outside the gene matches. The CDR3 totals 14 residues. Germline V gives CDR1 LNHDA, CDR2 SQIVND (reference sequence).